The 32 T cell receptor beta chains below were found in one sample sequenced in a study of PD-L1 blockade in urothelial cancer. The sample's time point: peripheral blood 6 weeks after treatment start. TCRdb's copy holds only in-frame clones and misses some; the assay was immunoSEQ multiplex PCR. The data show 40,000 to 55,000 clones, roughly nine tenths seen once. The specimen comprised PBMCs, sampled around atezolizumab (anti-PD-L1) treatment. These receptor sequences come from a man between 70 and 80 years old with urothelial cancer.

This rearrangement joins TRBV15 to TRBJ1-1; possible D gene TRBD1, 5 bases. V dropped 5 bases and J dropped 1 base, with 14 bases sitting between them. Germline V gene lookup returns CDR1 LNHNV and CDR2 YYDKDF (reference sequence). The CDR3 consists of 15 residues. The CDR3: CATSLHPTENTEAFF. Here the CDR3 DNA reads TGTGCCACCAGCCTCCACCCGACAGAGAACACTGAAGCTTTCTTT.

The rearrangement links TRBV6-1 to TRBJ2-1, with TRBD2 as a possible D gene (5 bases). This CDR3 is 13 amino acids long. The V end was cut by 8 bases, the J end by 2 bases, with 10 bases between. The germline gives CDR1 MNHNS, CDR2 SASEGT. The CDR3 DNA is TGTGCCAGCGTGGACTCGACCTACAATGAGCAGTTCTTC. Translation gives CASVDSTYNEQFF.

CDR3 coding DNA: TGTGCCAGCAGTGAACCATGGCGAGGCAATGAGCAGTTCTTC. Protein product: CASSEPWRGNEQFF. This chain joins TRBV2 and TRBJ2-1, with D unresolved. Trimming stripped 2 bases from V and 6 bases from J, with 11 bases between. CDR3 length: 14 amino acids. Looked up from germline, CDR1 is SNHLY and CDR2 is FYNNEI.

The chain uses TRBV10-3 and TRBJ2-7; TRBD2 matches 7 bases. Trimming at V came to 4 bases and at J to 3 bases, leaving 9 bases not matched to a gene. CDR1 is ENHRY, CDR2 SYGVKD, per germline. This CDR3 has 15 amino acids. The CDR3 here is CAISGGREGNYEQYF. CDR3 bases: TGTGCCATCAGTGGGGGGAGGGAGGGTAACTACGAGCAGTACTTC.

The chain recombines TRBV11-2 with TRBJ1-1; D unresolved. The CDR3 runs 13 residues. V was trimmed by 0 bases and J by 5 bases, leaving 7 bases between them. Germline lookup yields CDR1 SGHAT and CDR2 FQNNGV. The DNA of the CDR3 is TGTGCCAGCAGCTTAGAGTACGCGACTGAAGCTTTCTTT. Residues: CASSLEYATEAFF.

The V call is TRBV5-1, the J call TRBJ1-2, with D possibly being TRBD1 (5 bases). This CDR3 has 15 residues. The germline V gene has CDR1 SGHRS and CDR2 YFSETQ. With 0 bases removed from V and 2 bases from J, the gap between germline ends came to 11 bases. Here the CDR3 DNA reads TGCGCCAGCAGCTTGGTAGGGGAGGCGAACTATGGCTACACCTTC. The encoded protein is CASSLVGEANYGYTF.

The chain couples TRBV30 to TRBJ2-7; D is perhaps TRBD1 (6 bases). V lost 1 base and J 3 bases, leaving 7 bases between the germline ends. CDR3 length equals 12 residues. Germline-derived CDR1 and CDR2 are GTSNPN and SVGIG (reference sequence). Here the CDR3 DNA reads TGTGCCTGGAGTGCACAGGGCTACGAGCAGTACTTC. Amino acid sequence: CAWSAQGYEQYF.

J is TRBJ1-5 and V is TRBV6-6; 7 nucleotides line up with TRBD1. Germline V gives CDR1 MNHNY, CDR2 SVGAGI (reference sequence). V lost 5 bases, J lost 0 bases, and 7 bases stayed unmatched. The CDR3 has 16 amino acids. CDR3 in DNA: TGTGCCAGCAGTATGCCGACAGGGCCTAGCAATCAGCCCCAGCATTTT. This translates into CASSMPTGPSNQPQHF.

The chain combines TRBV5-1 with TRBJ1-1; D is possibly TRBD1 (5 bases). The CDR3 is made up of 14 amino acids. Per germline, CDR1 SGHRS and CDR2 YFSETQ. V was pared by 0 bases and J by 0 bases, with 6 bases between. The CDR3: CASSLEGMNTEAFF. The CDR3 bases are TGCGCCAGCAGCTTGGAGGGGATGAACACTGAAGCTTTCTTT.

The chain carries TRBV28 and TRBJ2-7; maybe TRBD1 (5 bases). Germline CDR1 MDHEN, CDR2 SYDVKM. The CDR3 runs to 20 residues. Trimming took 3 bases from V and 2 from J, leaving 29 bases between them. DNA for the CDR3: TGTGCCAGCAGTTTCGCCGTTCAGGGATTGATGGGGCTAAGCCCCTACGAGCAGTACTTC. Protein sequence: CASSFAVQGLMGLSPYEQYF.

The chain employs TRBV5-1 and TRBJ1-3; D may be TRBD1 (5 bases). Germline V gives CDR1 SGHRS, CDR2 YFSETQ. V lost 2 bases and J lost 3, with 15 bases in between. This CDR3 comprises 16 residues. The CDR3 coding sequence is TGCGCCAGCAGCTTTCTTGGACAACTGAATGGAAACACCATATATTTT. Protein product: CASSFLGQLNGNTIYF.

The chain couples TRBV28 to TRBJ2-5; 7 positions agree with TRBD1. The CDR3 is 14 residues long. The ends lost 4 bases at V and 2 bases at J; junction bases unmatched: 4. Germline V gene data show CDR1 as MDHEN and CDR2 as SYDVKM. The CDR3 here is CASSSGTAQETQYF. The DNA for the CDR3 is TGTGCCAGCAGTTCAGGGACAGCGCAAGAGACCCAGTACTTC.

The V gene is TRBV13, the J gene TRBJ2-1; 14 bases are shared with TRBD2. The CDR3 loop spans 14 amino acids. With V trimmed by 5 bases and J by 12 bases, 6 bases remained unmatched. Germline CDR1 and CDR2: PRHDT and FYEKMQ (reference sequence). The CDR3 here is CASSPSTSGRAQFF. The DNA for the CDR3 is TGTGCCAGCAGCCCGTCGACTAGCGGGAGGGCGCAGTTCTTC.

CDR3 DNA: TGCGCCAGCAGCGTTGGAAGGAGAGAGACAGATAACACTGAAGCTTTCTTT. Residues: CASSVGRRETDNTEAFF. The gene calls are TRBV5-1 and TRBJ1-1, with D maybe TRBD1 (5 bases). Germline V gives CDR1 SGHRS, CDR2 YFSETQ. Trimming shortened V by 4 bases and J by 2 bases, and 21 bases separated the two germline ends. The length of the CDR3 is 17 residues.

This rearrangement joins TRBV2 to TRBJ2-1; TRBD2 matches at 12 bases. V was pared by 7 bases and J by 15 bases, with 13 bases of the junction left unmatched. Germline loops: CDR1 SNHLY, CDR2 FYNNEI. The CDR3 runs 14 residues. The CDR3 DNA is TGTGCCAGCACCGCAGGAACTAGCGGGGGGACGAGGTTCTTC. As protein: CASTAGTSGGTRFF.

The chain joins TRBV19 to TRBJ2-7; TRBD1 agrees at 11 bases. There are 14 residues in the CDR3. Germline loops: CDR1 LNHDA, CDR2 SQIVND (reference sequence). The J segment lost 4 bases and the V segment lost 5 bases, leaving 4 bases of the junction unmatched. In nucleotides, the CDR3 is TGTGCCAGTAGTCAGCGGGACAGGGGGTACGAGCAGTACTTC. Encoded protein: CASSQRDRGYEQYF.

V usage is TRBV19 and J usage is TRBJ1-5, with 9 bases lining up with TRBD1. CDR1 LNHDA and CDR2 SQIVND come from the germline V gene (reference sequence). The CDR3 is 13 residues long. V shed 8 bases and J 6 bases; nucleotides not matched to a gene: 5. The CDR3 loop is CASRGQGFQPQHF. The CDR3 DNA reads TGTGCCAGTCGAGGACAGGGGTTTCAGCCCCAGCATTTT. Drawing the rest from reference TRBV19 and TRBJ1-5, the complete variable domain is DGGITQSPKYLFRKEGQNVTLSCEQNLNHDAMYWYRQDPGQGLRLIYYSQIVNDFQKGDIAEGYSVSREKKESFPLTVTSAQKNPTAFYLCASRGQGFQPQHFGDGTRLSIL.

The V and J genes are TRBV10-1 and TRBJ2-2; no clear D gene. The CDR3 covers 12 residues. The V gene's germline CDR1 is WNHNN and CDR2 SYGVQD (reference sequence). Trimming took off 6 bases at V and 5 bases at J, with 7 bases between the two ends. CDR3 nucleotide sequence: TGCGCCAGCAGCCGCGATACCGGGGAGCTGTTTTTT. Protein sequence: CASSRDTGELFF.

This clone was counted once. The gene calls are TRBV7-2 and TRBJ1-2; D is unresolved. CDR3 length: 14 amino acids. Germline values: CDR1 SGHTA, CDR2 FQGNSA. The germline V and J ends were trimmed by 5 bases and 0 bases, with 10 bases remaining between them. CDR3 loop: CASSPGSTNYGYTF. DNA for the CDR3: TGTGCCAGCAGCCCGGGATCTACTAACTATGGCTACACCTTC.

The chain employs TRBV6-5 and TRBJ2-5, with TRBD1 matching 10 bases. The CDR3 has 15 residues. The V gene end was trimmed by 5 bases and the J gene end by 5 bases; junction bases not matched to a gene: 8. Germline values: CDR1 MNHEY, CDR2 SVGAGI. The CDR3 DNA sequence: TGTGCCAGCAGTGCCCAGACAGGGGGCGGTGAGACCCAGTACTTC. This translates into CASSAQTGGGETQYF.

V usage is TRBV19 and J usage is TRBJ2-5, with D tentatively TRBD1 (6 bases). V lost 6 bases and J lost 1, with 9 bases in between. CDR3 length: 13 residues. Germline V CDR1 and CDR2: LNHDA, SQIVND (reference sequence). The CDR3 spells CASSQGSQETQYF. Here the CDR3 DNA reads TGTGCCAGTAGCCAGGGGTCCCAAGAGACCCAGTACTTC.

The genes are TRBV5-1 and TRBJ2-3, with TRBD1 matching 10 bases. The ends lost 4 bases at V and 6 bases at J; junction bases unmatched: 8. The CDR3 runs 15 residues. The germline V gene has CDR1 SGHRS and CDR2 YFSETQ. DNA for the CDR3: TGCGCCAGCAGCACGGGACAGGGGCCGGAGGATACGCAGTATTTT. Amino acid sequence: CASSTGQGPEDTQYF.

This rearrangement joins TRBV19 to TRBJ2-3; possible D gene TRBD1, 5 bases. Trimming left V 5 bases short and J 4 bases short, with 13 bases between. The germline V gene has CDR1 LNHDA and CDR2 SQIVND (reference sequence). The CDR3 contains 14 residues. CDR3 region: CASSVQGGADTQYF. The CDR3 DNA sequence: TGTGCCAGTAGTGTTCAGGGTGGGGCAGATACGCAGTATTTT.

J is TRBJ2-3 and V is TRBV10-3; tentatively, D is TRBD2 (5 bases). CDR1 is ENHRY, CDR2 SYGVKD, per germline. The CDR3 consists of 13 residues. Trimming took 3 bases from V and 6 from J, leaving 10 bases between them. DNA for the CDR3: TGTGCCATCAGTGAAGGGAGTTATGATACGCAGTATTTT. This sequence encodes CAISEGSYDTQYF.

The V and J genes are TRBV29-1 and TRBJ2-1; 7 bases fit TRBD2. J was trimmed by 10 bases and V by 5 bases; bases with no gene match: 17. The CDR3 consists of 15 residues. Germline V CDR1 and CDR2: SQVTM, ANQGSEA. The CDR3 DNA reads TGCAGCGTTCTGCGGGAGAATTTACCGTCAGGGGAGCAGTTCTTC. Translating gives CSVLRENLPSGEQFF.

The J gene is TRBJ2-7, the V gene TRBV18; 13 nucleotides align to TRBD2. V was pared by 0 bases and J by 7 bases, with 3 bases of the junction left unmatched. The CDR3 has 15 residues. The germline CDR1 and CDR2 sequences are KGHSH and LQKENI. In DNA form, the CDR3 reads TGTGCCAGCTCACCACCCGGACTAGCGGGAGATGAGCAGTACTTC. This gives the protein CASSPPGLAGDEQYF.

The chain joins TRBV5-4 to TRBJ1-1; a weak D match, TRBD1 (5 bases). Deletions cut 4 bases from V and 0 bases from J, with 13 bases between. The CDR3 loop spans 15 amino acids. CDR1 and CDR2 (germline): SGHNT, YYREEE (reference sequence). The CDR3 loop is CASSQTRVLNTEAFF. The CDR3 DNA reads as TGTGCCAGCAGCCAGACCAGGGTCTTGAACACTGAAGCTTTCTTT.

The V and J genes are TRBV28 and TRBJ2-5; D unresolved. The J call is uncertain, as TRBJ2-7 better fits the DNA end. Germline values: CDR1 MDHEN, CDR2 SYDVKM. This CDR3 has 11 residues. Written as DNA, the CDR3 is TGTGCCAGCAGTCTGGGCTACGAGCAGTACTTC. Protein sequence: CASSLGYEQYF.

The chain links TRBV21-1 to TRBJ2-7; no DNA check was done on the table's D call, TRBD2. TRBV21-1 is deemed a pseudogene. This CDR3 has 16 residues. The chain's CDR3 is CASSRTSGRPTYEQYF. The CDR3 DNA sequence: TGTGCCAGCAGCAGAACTAGCGGGAGGCCTACCTACGAGCAGTACTTC.

The chain uses TRBV21-1 and TRBJ2-7; the table's TRBD2 call for D was not verified on the DNA. TRBV21-1 is an annotated pseudogene. This CDR3 has 16 residues. The CDR3: CASELAKIFFPYEQYF. The CDR3, as DNA: TGTGCCAGCGAGCTCGCAAAAATTTTCTTTCCCTACGAGCAGTACTTC.

V gene TRBV30 combines with J gene TRBJ1-5; a possible D gene is TRBD1 (5 bases). Deletions cut 1 base from V and 5 bases from J, with 12 bases between. CDR1 and CDR2 from the germline V gene are GTSNPN and SVGIG (reference sequence). CDR3 length equals 14 residues. The CDR3 nucleotides are TGTGCCTGGAGTGCCCGACAGCCATATCAGCCCCAGCATTTT. It codes for CAWSARQPYQPQHF.

V and J are TRBV27 and TRBJ2-3; 9 bases match TRBD2. The CDR3 is 17 residues long. J gave up 0 bases and V 4 bases, and 8 bases lay outside the gene matches. CDR1 and CDR2 from the germline V gene are MNHEY and SMNVEV (reference sequence). The CDR3, as DNA: TGTGCCAGCAGTTGGCTAGCGGGATCTAGTAGCACAGATACGCAGTATTTT. It translates to CASSWLAGSSSTDTQYF.